The sequence of this T cell receptor beta chain was determined in a study of human CD8 memory T cell subsets. By UMI-labeled 5' RACE, the TCR beta libraries were made. No DNA is given; TCRdb re-called the 5' RACE reads and lists each CDR3 protein once. The specimen's table records thousands of distinct CDR3 sequences. Germline CDR1 and CDR2: SNHLY and FYNNEI. There are 15 residues in the CDR3. TPEX cells were CCR7+ PD-1+ TIGIT+ early memory CD8+ T cells with exhausted-like traits. This TCR was recovered from a human donor in good health. The sequencing sample was made of CD8+ T cells from PBMCs. The chain links TRBV2 to TRBJ1-5; the D call from TCRdb, TRBD1, cannot be confirmed without DNA. This CDR3 is CASTARPSSNQPQHF.